The text below deals with one T cell receptor beta chain. What it binds is not known. The data belong to a study of regulatory dendritic cells for organ transplantation. Study-wide results and limits: Memory T cells were less diverse than naive, with memory CD8+ most oligoclonal.

Germline CDR1 and CDR2: MDHEN and SYDVKM. The CDR3 extends over 15 amino acids. Germline trimming cut 4 bases from V and 4 bases from J; bases unmatched to any gene: 4. Only in-frame clones appear in the TCRdb table, and some are missing; sequencing was by immunoSEQ multiplex PCR. The data show 18,000 or so clones, 70% to 85% seen once. Allogeneic regulatory or mature dendritic cells were co-cultured for roughly five days with CFSE-labeled sorted T cells at 1:10. The sample comprised memory CD4+ T cells from blood cultured with regulatory dendritic cells. The subset is: CD45RO+ memory T cells. This sequence was found in a human donor in good health. The V gene is TRBV28, the J gene TRBJ2-7; 13 bases fit TRBD2. DNA of the CDR3: TGTGCCAGCAGTTCCCGGACTAGCGGGAGATACGAGCAGTACTTC. It codes for CASSSRTSGRYEQYF. The entire variable domain, with the rest obtained from reference TRBV28 and TRBJ2-7, is as follows: DVKVTQSSRYLVKRTGEKVFLECVQDMDHENMFWYRQDPGLGLRLIYFSYDVKMKEKGDIPEGYSVSREKKERFSLILESASTNQTSMYLCASSSRTSGRYEQYFGPGTRLTVT.